Here is one T cell receptor beta chain with its context. The data derive from a study of T cells in Graves' hyperthyroidism and ophthalmopathy. The germline V and J ends were trimmed by 0 bases and 11 bases, with 17 bases remaining between them. Germline V CDR1 and CDR2: DFQATT, SNEGSKA (reference sequence). This CDR3 is 14 amino acids long. TCR beta CDR3 sequences were amplified from RNA transcripts. The study used the HTBI primer set for a first-round RT-PCR of the TCR CDR3. TCRdb passed the multiplex PCR reads through MiXCR, listing each CDR3 protein once. The table lists hundreds of thousands of distinct CDR3 sequences, around 25% of them singletons.

The sample was blood. This chain joins TRBV20-1 and TRBJ2-1; D is ambiguous. The clonotype originates from a man aged 45 to 65 with Graves' hyperthyroidism. This CDR3 is CSARDGGPTSKQFF. Here the CDR3 DNA reads TGCAGTGCTAGAGACGGCGGACCGACCTCCAAGCAGTTCTTC.